This T cell receptor (beta chain) derives from a study of T cell repertoires in ileal Crohn's disease. Whole-study context: At surgery, approximately 33% of patients smoked, with median disease duration about eight years. Postoperative therapy was given to about half: around eleven thiopurines, around 18 anti-TNF agents. Notes on the study in general: Every patient over 26.8% clonality showed endoscopic recurrence.

Details on this clone: Its cognate antigen is unknown.

V was shortened by 6 bases and J by 6 bases, with 11 bases between the two germline ends. The CDR3 has 12 amino acids. Looked up from germline, CDR1 is SGHVS and CDR2 is FQNEAQ. Assay used: immunoSEQ multiplex PCR; TCRdb lists only in-frame clones, some missing. The sample holds 5,400 or so clones, over 80% seen once. The time point denotes: inflamed ileum from the surgical specimen. The chain links TRBV7-8 to TRBJ1-1, with a tentative D call TRBD1 (5 bases). Sequenced sample: ileal tissue. This TCR was recovered from an adult with Crohn's disease. The CDR3 loop is CASRGPGAEAFF. The CDR3 bases are TGTGCCAGCAGGGGACCTGGGGCTGAAGCTTTCTTT.